This T cell receptor (beta chain) is drawn from a study of response to subunit inactivated influenza vaccine. Broader study findings: It was the authors' suggestion that each seasonal influenza vaccination recruits few new T cells.

TCRdb itself ran the RT-PCR reads through MiXCR, one entry per CDR3 protein. The sample consists of about half a million distinct CDR3 sequences, 6.5% to 8% of them appearing once. Notes on this clonotype: Its cognate antigen is unknown.

After removal of 6 bases from V and 8 bases from J, the junction contained 11 bases not matched to a gene. The length of the CDR3 is 14 residues. CDR1 MDHEN and CDR2 SYDVKM come from the germline V gene. The chain combines TRBV28 with TRBJ1-2, with 8 positions matching TRBD1. This sample comprised PBMCs from blood, obtained roughly 24 months after vaccination. The receptor was isolated from a man aged 50 to 69 who received an inactivated influenza vaccine. Here the CDR3 DNA reads TGTGCCAGCAGCTACGCCACGGACAGGGACGGCTACACCTTC. The encoded protein is CASSYATDRDGYTF.